The present TCR beta chain was sequenced within a study of blood T cell repertoires in COVID-19. Germline CDR1 is SEHNR and CDR2 is FQNEAQ (reference sequence). Trimming removed 5 bases from V and 0 bases from J, with 14 bases in between. The CDR3 is 17 residues long. Generated by immunoSEQ multiplex PCR, the TCRdb table keeps only in-frame clones and is missing some. The sample holds 290,000 or so clones; about nine tenths are singletons and the top ten take 2% to 2.5%. V and J are TRBV7-9 and TRBJ1-6; perhaps TRBD1 as D (5 bases). The receptor comes from a woman aged 25 to 39 with COVID-19, enrolled during active disease. Sequencing was done on a sample of peripheral blood. CDR3 sequence (DNA): TGTGCCAGCAGCGGGCAGGGACTTAGCTCCTATAATTCACCCCTCCACTTT. This codes for CASSGQGLSSYNSPLHF.